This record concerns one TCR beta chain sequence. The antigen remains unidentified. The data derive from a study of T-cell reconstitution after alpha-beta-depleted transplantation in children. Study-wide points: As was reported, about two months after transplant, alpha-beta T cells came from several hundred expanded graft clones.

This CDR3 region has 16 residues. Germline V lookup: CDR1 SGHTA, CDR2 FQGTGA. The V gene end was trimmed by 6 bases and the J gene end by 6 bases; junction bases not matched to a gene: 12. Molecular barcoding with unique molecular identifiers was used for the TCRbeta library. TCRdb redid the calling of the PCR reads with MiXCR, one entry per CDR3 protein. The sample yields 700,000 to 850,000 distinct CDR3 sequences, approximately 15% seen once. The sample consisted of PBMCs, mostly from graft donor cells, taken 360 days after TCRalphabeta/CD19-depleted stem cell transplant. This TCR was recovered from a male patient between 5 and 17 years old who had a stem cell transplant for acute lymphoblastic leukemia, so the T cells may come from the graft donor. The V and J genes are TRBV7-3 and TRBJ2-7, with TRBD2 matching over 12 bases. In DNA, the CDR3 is TGTGCCAGCAGAAAAGGGGCTAGCGGGAGGGCCGCCGAGCAGTACTTC. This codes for CASRKGASGRAAEQYF.